A selection of T cell receptor beta chains follows, all from one sample in a study of blood T cell repertoires in COVID-19. The repertoire was sequenced with immunoSEQ multiplex PCR; TCRdb's copy has only in-frame clones and lacks some. The sample includes over 70,000 clones, around 83% of them seen just once. The sample consisted of peripheral blood. The receptors stem from a man aged 80 or over with acute or convalescent COVID-19. Both conserved end residues are part of each CDR3. Each record gives: CDR3 length, J gene, clone size, V gene, D gene, CDR3 protein, CDR3 DNA. A D gene is named only where the DNA matches it firmly. Some rows mark clone size as missing; the rest say once, few, many or name a class of expanded clone.

CDR3 length: 16; J gene: TRBJ2-6; clone size: once; V gene: TRBV11-3; D gene: TRBD2; CDR3 protein: CASSPGGAAGANVLTF; CDR3 DNA: TGTGCCAGCAGCCCCGGGGGGGCCGCTGGGGCCAACGTCCTGACTTTC
CDR3 length: 16; J gene: TRBJ2-5; clone size: NA; V gene: TRBV6-2/TRBV6-3; D gene: TRBD1; CDR3 protein: CASSYQFTGARETQYF; CDR3 DNA: TGTGCCAGCAGTTACCAATTCACAGGGGCGCGCGAGACCCAGTACTTC
CDR3 length: 11; J gene: TRBJ2-7; clone size: once; V gene: TRBV20-1; D gene: NA; CDR3 protein: CSAQTSHEQYF; CDR3 DNA: TGCAGTGCTCAAACTAGCCACGAGCAGTACTTC
CDR3 length: 14; J gene: TRBJ2-7; clone size: NA; V gene: TRBV5-1; D gene: NA; CDR3 protein: CASSLGSGPYEQYF; CDR3 DNA: TGCGCCAGCAGCTTGGGATCCGGTCCCTACGAGCAGTACTTC
CDR3 length: 11; J gene: TRBJ2-7; clone size: NA; V gene: TRBV6-5; D gene: NA; CDR3 protein: CASSQGGEQYF; CDR3 DNA: TGTGCCAGCAGTCAGGGTGGCGAGCAGTACTTC
CDR3 length: 13; J gene: TRBJ2-5; clone size: NA; V gene: TRBV5-4; D gene: NA; CDR3 protein: CASRSQGSETQYF; CDR3 DNA: TGTGCCAGCAGGTCTCAGGGGAGCGAGACCCAGTACTTC
CDR3 length: 18; J gene: TRBJ2-7; clone size: NA; V gene: TRBV9; D gene: TRBD2; CDR3 protein: CASSVAVSGLAVSYEQYF; CDR3 DNA: TGTGCCAGCAGCGTAGCTGTATCCGGACTAGCGGTAAGCTACGAGCAGTACTTC
CDR3 length: 16; J gene: TRBJ2-3; clone size: NA; V gene: TRBV19; D gene: TRBD1; CDR3 protein: CASSISAGGRTDTQYF; CDR3 DNA: TGTGCCAGTAGTATCTCCGCAGGGGGTAGGACAGATACGCAGTATTTT
CDR3 length: 17; J gene: TRBJ2-2; clone size: NA; V gene: TRBV9; D gene: TRBD1; CDR3 protein: CASRAPPGQGKSGELFF; CDR3 DNA: TGTGCCAGCAGAGCGCCTCCGGGACAGGGAAAATCCGGGGAGCTGTTTTTT
CDR3 length: 13; J gene: TRBJ2-3; clone size: NA; V gene: TRBV10-2; D gene: TRBD1; CDR3 protein: CASQDRDADTQYF; CDR3 DNA: TGCGCCAGCCAGGACAGGGACGCAGATACGCAGTATTTT
CDR3 length: 14; J gene: TRBJ1-6; clone size: NA; V gene: TRBV5-4; D gene: TRBD1; CDR3 protein: CASSPGGAESPLHF; CDR3 DNA: TGTGCCAGCAGCCCAGGGGGCGCAGAGTCACCCCTCCACTTT
CDR3 length: 13; J gene: TRBJ2-5; clone size: NA; V gene: TRBV6-5; D gene: NA; CDR3 protein: CASLQVWQETQYF; CDR3 DNA: TGTGCCAGTCTACAGGTGTGGCAAGAGACCCAGTACTTC
CDR3 length: 17; J gene: TRBJ2-2; clone size: NA; V gene: TRBV6-2/TRBV6-3; D gene: TRBD1; CDR3 protein: CASSLAGQGANPGELFF; CDR3 DNA: TGTGCCAGCAGCCTGGCGGGACAGGGGGCCAACCCCGGGGAGCTGTTTTTT
CDR3 length: 14; J gene: TRBJ1-5; clone size: NA; V gene: TRBV12-5; D gene: NA; CDR3 protein: CASGLGGSNQPQHF; CDR3 DNA: TGTGCTAGTGGTTTGGGCGGGAGCAATCAGCCCCAGCATTTT
CDR3 length: 14; J gene: TRBJ2-5; clone size: NA; V gene: TRBV27; D gene: TRBD2; CDR3 protein: CASSPSGGQETQYF; CDR3 DNA: TGTGCCAGCAGCCCTAGCGGGGGGCAGGAGACCCAGTACTTC
CDR3 length: 16; J gene: TRBJ2-1; clone size: NA; V gene: TRBV9; D gene: TRBD2; CDR3 protein: CASSPIGLAGVNEQFF; CDR3 DNA: TGTGCCAGCAGCCCTATTGGACTAGCGGGAGTGAATGAGCAGTTCTTC
CDR3 length: 13; J gene: TRBJ2-7; clone size: once; V gene: TRBV24-1; D gene: NA; CDR3 protein: CATSTQGSYEQYF; CDR3 DNA: TGTGCCACCAGTACCCAGGGATCCTACGAGCAGTACTTC
CDR3 length: 15; J gene: TRBJ1-2; clone size: NA; V gene: TRBV13; D gene: NA; CDR3 protein: CASSTRTANNYGYTF; CDR3 DNA: TGTGCCAGCAGCACGCGAACAGCAAATAACTATGGCTACACCTTC
CDR3 length: 16; J gene: TRBJ2-6; clone size: NA; V gene: TRBV7-3; D gene: NA; CDR3 protein: CASSLGGRDRANVLTF; CDR3 DNA: TGTGCCAGCAGCTTAGGAGGCCGGGACAGGGCCAACGTCCTGACTTTC
CDR3 length: 13; J gene: TRBJ1-5; clone size: NA; V gene: TRBV28; D gene: NA; CDR3 protein: CASSLGGVQPQHF; CDR3 DNA: TGTGCCAGCAGTCTGGGAGGGGTTCAGCCCCAGCATTTT
CDR3 length: 19; J gene: TRBJ2-3; clone size: NA; V gene: TRBV6-1; D gene: NA; CDR3 protein: CASSGSGKSGGLVTDTQYF; CDR3 DNA: TGTGCCAGCAGTGGTTCGGGGAAGAGTGGTGGTTTAGTAACAGATACGCAGTATTTT
CDR3 length: 15; J gene: TRBJ1-5; clone size: NA; V gene: TRBV7-9; D gene: NA; CDR3 protein: CASSSPGFGNQPQHF; CDR3 DNA: TGTGCCAGCAGCTCCCCGGGGTTCGGCAATCAGCCCCAGCATTTT
CDR3 length: 20; J gene: TRBJ1-5; clone size: NA; V gene: TRBV7-2; D gene: TRBD1; CDR3 protein: CASSLAGQGATNSGDQPQHF; CDR3 DNA: TGTGCCAGCAGCTTAGCGGGACAGGGGGCCACTAATTCAGGGGATCAGCCCCAGCATTTT
CDR3 length: 14; J gene: TRBJ1-6; clone size: NA; V gene: TRBV10-3; D gene: NA; CDR3 protein: CAISVPGVGSPLHF; CDR3 DNA: TGTGCCATCAGTGTTCCGGGAGTAGGCTCACCCCTCCACTTT
CDR3 length: 16; J gene: TRBJ2-3; clone size: once; V gene: TRBV7-9; D gene: TRBD2; CDR3 protein: CASLRTSGRWRDTQYF; CDR3 DNA: TGTGCCAGCCTTCGGACTAGCGGGAGGTGGAGAGATACGCAGTATTTT
CDR3 length: 15; J gene: TRBJ2-7; clone size: NA; V gene: TRBV7-8; D gene: TRBD2; CDR3 protein: CASSLRLAGSYEQYF; CDR3 DNA: TGTGCCAGCAGCTTAAGACTAGCGGGGAGTTACGAGCAGTACTTC
CDR3 length: 17; J gene: TRBJ2-2; clone size: NA; V gene: TRBV28; D gene: TRBD2; CDR3 protein: CASSDPSYSGRTGELFF; CDR3 DNA: TGTGCCAGCAGTGATCCCTCATATAGCGGGAGGACCGGGGAGCTGTTTTTT
CDR3 length: 17; J gene: TRBJ2-1; clone size: NA; V gene: TRBV5-1; D gene: TRBD1; CDR3 protein: CASGGQGALSSYNEQFF; CDR3 DNA: TGCGCCTCAGGAGGACAGGGGGCCCTGAGCTCCTACAATGAGCAGTTCTTC
CDR3 length: 12; J gene: TRBJ2-7; clone size: NA; V gene: TRBV7-2; D gene: NA; CDR3 protein: CASSRGNAEQYF; CDR3 DNA: TGTGCCAGCAGCCGAGGGAACGCCGAGCAGTACTTC
CDR3 length: 16; J gene: TRBJ2-1; clone size: NA; V gene: TRBV4-2; D gene: NA; CDR3 protein: CASSQDLRDYFDEQFF; CDR3 DNA: TGTGCCAGCAGCCAAGATTTGAGGGATTATTTCGATGAGCAGTTCTTC
CDR3 length: 15; J gene: TRBJ1-5; clone size: once; V gene: TRBV19; D gene: TRBD1; CDR3 protein: CASSVQGAENQPQHF; CDR3 DNA: TGTGCCAGTAGTGTACAGGGGGCAGAGAATCAGCCCCAGCATTTT
CDR3 length: 19; J gene: TRBJ1-5; clone size: NA; V gene: TRBV3-1/TRBV3-2; D gene: NA; CDR3 protein: CASSQVAGTLTYSNQPQHF; CDR3 DNA: TGTGCCAGCAGCCAAGTGGCGGGAACTCTTACCTATAGCAATCAGCCCCAGCATTTT
CDR3 length: 14; J gene: TRBJ1-3; clone size: NA; V gene: TRBV3-1/TRBV3-2; D gene: NA; CDR3 protein: CASSLTGIGNTIYF; CDR3 DNA: TGTGCCAGCAGCCTCACAGGGATAGGAAACACCATATATTTT
CDR3 length: 15; J gene: TRBJ1-2; clone size: NA; V gene: TRBV5-1; D gene: NA; CDR3 protein: CASSLSPPGGGGYTF; CDR3 DNA: TGCGCCAGCAGCTTGTCTCCCCCCGGAGGCGGTGGCTACACCTTC
CDR3 length: 14; J gene: TRBJ2-1; clone size: NA; V gene: TRBV5-1; D gene: NA; CDR3 protein: CASSLEARINEQFF; CDR3 DNA: TGCGCCAGCAGCTTGGAGGCTAGGATCAATGAGCAGTTCTTC